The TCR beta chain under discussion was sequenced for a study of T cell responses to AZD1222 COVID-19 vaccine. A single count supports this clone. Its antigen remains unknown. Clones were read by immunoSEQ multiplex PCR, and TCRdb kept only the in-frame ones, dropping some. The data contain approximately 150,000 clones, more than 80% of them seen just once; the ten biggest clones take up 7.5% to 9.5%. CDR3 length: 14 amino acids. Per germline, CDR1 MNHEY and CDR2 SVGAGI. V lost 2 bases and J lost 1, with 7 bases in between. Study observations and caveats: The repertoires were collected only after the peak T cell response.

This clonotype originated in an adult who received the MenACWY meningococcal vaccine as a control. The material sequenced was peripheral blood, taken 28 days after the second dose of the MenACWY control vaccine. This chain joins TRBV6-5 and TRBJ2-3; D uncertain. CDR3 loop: CASSYSGGTDTQYF. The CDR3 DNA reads TGTGCCAGCAGTTACAGTGGGGGCACAGATACGCAGTATTTT.